This entry describes one TCR beta chain. CDR1 is MNHNY, CDR2 SVGAGI, per germline (reference sequence). The V gene lost 5 bases and the J gene lost 2 bases, with 16 bases spanning the gap. This CDR3 comprises 15 residues. Per the authors' pipeline: Estimation of nucleated cell counts relied on the amplification of reference gene primers. Some clones are missing from TCRdb's copy, which holds only in-frame ones; the method was immunoSEQ multiplex PCR. The DNA gave D and trimming, while V, J and clone size come from that table. This sample carries more than 250,000 clones, almost 85% of them seen once, and the ten largest clones take roughly 5.3%. This sample is drawn from a study of blood T cell repertoires in COVID-19. The wider study: Samples representing acute and convalescent COVID-19 were sourced from the United States, Italy and Spain. The analysed material was cDNA or gDNA that came from T cells, B-cell-depleted T cells, or PBMCs.

Input material: peripheral blood. The chain joins TRBV6-6 to TRBJ2-7, with D perhaps matching TRBD1 (6 bases). This clonotype originated in a man in his forties or fifties with active or convalescent COVID-19. The CDR3 reads CASSPGPGATYEQYF. In DNA form, the CDR3 reads TGTGCCAGCAGTCCGGGGCCAGGGGCCACCTACGAGCAGTACTTC.